What follows are 22 T cell receptor beta chains derived from one specimen sequenced in a study of blood T cell repertoires in COVID-19. The assay was immunoSEQ multiplex PCR, and TCRdb's table has in-frame clones only and misses some. The data contain about 190,000 clones, around four fifths of them singletons. Sequencing was carried out using peripheral blood. Receptor source: a woman aged 65 to 85 with active or convalescent COVID-19.

The J gene is TRBJ2-7, the V gene TRBV6-5; the match to TRBD1 covers 8 bases. J was trimmed by 0 bases and V by 6 bases; bases with no gene match: 7. The germline V gene has CDR1 MNHEY and CDR2 SVGAGI. The length of the CDR3 is 15 residues. The CDR3 coding sequence is TGTGCCAGCAGAGACAGGGGAAGCCTCTCCTACGAGCAGTACTTC. Its protein product is CASRDRGSLSYEQYF.

This chain links TRBV4-1 with TRBJ1-1, with no clear D. Between the trimmed V and J ends, which lost 1 base and 1 base, there was a span of 13 bases. The length of the CDR3 is 16 residues. Germline V lookup: CDR1 MGHRA, CDR2 YSYEKL. CDR3 protein: CASSQVARRWNTEAFF. The DNA of the CDR3 is TGCGCCAGCAGCCAAGTAGCGAGGAGATGGAACACTGAAGCTTTCTTT.

V is TRBV4-1 and J is TRBJ2-1, with 13 bases that match TRBD2. The CDR3 consists of 17 residues. Germline loops: CDR1 MGHRA, CDR2 YSYEKL. V was pared by 4 bases and J by 7 bases, with 10 bases of the junction left unmatched. In DNA, the CDR3 is TGCGCCAGCAGCCGAACTACCGGGACTAGCGGGGCTAATGAGCAGTTCTTC. Translation: CASSRTTGTSGANEQFF.

The rearrangement links TRBV18 to TRBJ2-7; D perhaps matches TRBD1 (5 bases). Germline loops: CDR1 KGHSH, CDR2 LQKENI. The CDR3 covers 13 residues. The ends were cut back, 5 bases at V and 2 bases at J, with 10 bases in the middle. This CDR3 is CASSGARAYEQYF. In DNA, the CDR3 is TGTGCCAGCTCAGGGGCCAGGGCCTACGAGCAGTACTTC. Complete variable domain (other parts from reference TRBV18 and TRBJ2-7): NAGVMQNPRHLVRRRGQEARLRCSPMKGHSHVYWYRQLPEEGLKFMVYLQKENIIDESGMPKERFSAEFPKEGPSILRIQQVVRGDSAAYFCASSGARAYEQYFGPGTRLTVT.

This clone was observed a few times. This chain joins TRBV5-1 and TRBJ2-7; D is uncertain. Trimming pared 0 bases from V and 3 bases from J, leaving 10 bases between. Germline values: CDR1 SGHRS, CDR2 YFSETQ. CDR3 size: 14 residues. The CDR3 DNA reads as TGCGCCAGCAGCTTGGGAGCGCAGCTCTACGAGCAGTACTTC. This translates into CASSLGAQLYEQYF.

This chain uses TRBV30 with TRBJ2-7, with TRBD2 identical over 8 bases. The CDR3 consists of 15 residues. The germline gives CDR1 GTSNPN, CDR2 SVGIG (reference sequence). With 0 bases clipped from V and 1 base from J, the junction kept 5 bases outside the gene matches. DNA for the CDR3: TGTGCCTGGAGTGTACCCGGGACTAGATCCTACGAGCAGTACTTC. This sequence encodes CAWSVPGTRSYEQYF.

This clone was seen a single time. The chain employs TRBV11-1 and TRBJ2-5; 10 bases align to TRBD2. CDR1 is SGHAT, CDR2 FQDESV, per germline (reference sequence). V was clipped by 6 bases and J by 0 bases; unmatched bases: 7. This CDR3 comprises 16 residues. The CDR3 DNA sequence: TGTGCCAGCAGTTCCCTGACTAGCGGGCACCAAGAGACCCAGTACTTC. Its translation is CASSSLTSGHQETQYF. Filled out from reference TRBV11-1 and TRBJ2-5, the complete variable domain reads EAEVAQSPRYKITEKSQAVAFWCDPISGHATLYWYRQILGQGPELLVQFQDESVVDDSQLPKDRFSAERLKGVDSTLKIQPAELGDSAMYLCASSSLTSGHQETQYFGPGTRLLVL.

V usage is TRBV19 and J usage is TRBJ2-5, with 9 bases aligning to TRBD2. V shed 3 bases and J 0 bases; nucleotides not matched to a gene: 5. CDR3 size: 16 residues. Germline assignment: CDR1 LNHDA and CDR2 SQIVND (reference sequence). The CDR3 DNA reads TGTGCCAGTAGTATTAGGCTAGCGGGATACCAAGAGACCCAGTACTTC. It is translated as CASSIRLAGYQETQYF.

This chain joins TRBV28 and TRBJ2-1; TRBD2 aligns across 11 bases. V lost 6 bases, J lost 9 bases, and 10 bases stayed unmatched. The CDR3 runs 15 residues. Germline CDR1 and CDR2: MDHEN and SYDVKM. The CDR3 region is CASREASGRSSEQFF. The CDR3 DNA reads TGTGCCAGCAGGGAAGCTAGCGGGAGGTCTAGTGAGCAGTTCTTC.

The V gene is TRBV30, the J gene TRBJ2-4; D is undetermined. CDR1 and CDR2 (germline): GTSNPN, SVGIG (reference sequence). The length of the CDR3 is 12 residues. Trimming pared 0 bases from V and 7 bases from J, leaving 7 bases between. The CDR3 coding sequence is TGTGCCTGGAGTGTAGACACCAACATTCAGTACTTC. This codes for CAWSVDTNIQYF.

J is TRBJ2-5 and V is TRBV11-3; TRBD2 matches at 8 bases. This CDR3 spans 12 amino acids. In germline, CDR1 is SGHNT, CDR2 YENEEA. V trimming: 5 bases; J trimming: 7 bases; junction bases outside the gene matches: 3. CDR3 region: CASSTRGGTQYF. The CDR3 DNA is TGTGCCAGCAGCACCCGGGGGGGGACCCAGTACTTC.

The chain has TRBV18 and TRBJ2-2; 8 nucleotides agree with TRBD2. The germline V gene has CDR1 KGHSH and CDR2 LQKENI. The junction had 12 bases not matched to a gene; V was cut back by 2 bases and J by 7 bases. CDR3 length: 17 residues. The CDR3 DNA follows: TGTGCCAGCTCACCAAGCCAAGCGGGAGTTGTTAGCGGGGAGCTGTTTTTT. This sequence encodes CASSPSQAGVVSGELFF. Full variable domain (rest looked up from reference TRBV18 and TRBJ2-2): NAGVMQNPRHLVRRRGQEARLRCSPMKGHSHVYWYRQLPEEGLKFMVYLQKENIIDESGMPKERFSAEFPKEGPSILRIQQVVRGDSAAYFCASSPSQAGVVSGELFFGEGSRLTVL.

The chain employs TRBV27 and TRBJ2-1; a weak D match, TRBD1 (5 bases). Trimming pared 2 bases from V and 4 bases from J, leaving 12 bases between. Looked up from germline, CDR1 is MNHEY and CDR2 is SMNVEV (reference sequence). The CDR3 runs 15 residues. The CDR3 region has the DNA TGTGCCAGCAGTTTAACTCCCCGACAGTACAATGAGCAGTTCTTC. This translates into CASSLTPRQYNEQFF.

This chain uses TRBV7-3 with TRBJ2-7; the D gene is possibly TRBD1 (5 bases). The CDR3 runs to 15 residues. V lost 5 bases to trimming and J lost 2 bases, with 16 bases between them. Per the germline V gene, CDR1 is SGHTA and CDR2 is FQGTGA. For the CDR3, the DNA is TGTGCCAGCAGCCTTAGATCAGGGTACCCCTACGAGCAGTACTTC. Translated: CASSLRSGYPYEQYF.

The chain combines TRBV27 with TRBJ2-3, with D tentatively TRBD2 (6 bases). The CDR3 contains 13 residues. V shed 0 bases and J shed 14 bases, with 15 bases lying between them. CDR1 and CDR2 (germline): MNHEY, SMNVEV (reference sequence). The CDR3 sequence: CASSLSPSSGGYF. Written as DNA, the CDR3 is TGTGCCAGCAGTTTATCACCGTCATCCGGGGGGTATTTT.

This clone was seen a handful of times. The chain uses TRBV28 and TRBJ1-5, with 7 nucleotides matching TRBD1. The CDR3 extends over 15 amino acids. Germline loops: CDR1 MDHEN, CDR2 SYDVKM. V dropped 7 bases and J dropped 0; count of bases not matched to a gene: 6. The CDR3 nucleotides read TGTGCCAGCATAGGGGGCAGATATAGCAATCAGCCCCAGCATTTT. This encodes CASIGGRYSNQPQHF.

This chain joins TRBV13 and TRBJ2-3; 9 bases are shared with TRBD1. CDR3 size: 17 residues. The germline V gene encodes CDR1 PRHDT and CDR2 FYEKMQ (reference sequence). The V and J ends lost 6 bases and 4 bases, in that order; junction bases with no gene match: 14. CDR3 DNA: TGTGCCAGCAGTTACACGGCCGGGACAGGGAACCCAGATACGCAGTATTTT. It specifies CASSYTAGTGNPDTQYF.

This CDR3 reads CASSIVRTTGANVLTF. The DNA of the CDR3 is TGTGCCAGTAGTATAGTACGGACTACTGGGGCCAACGTCCTGACTTTC. This chain joins TRBV19 and TRBJ2-6; D may be TRBD2 (6 bases). The germline V gene has CDR1 LNHDA and CDR2 SQIVND (reference sequence). The CDR3 spans 16 residues. The V end was cut by 1 base, the J end by 2 bases, with 9 bases between.

DNA for the CDR3: TGTGCCAGTAGGGTGGGACAGGGATTCCCCGGGGAGCTGTTTTTT. Translating it yields CASRVGQGFPGELFF. The chain joins TRBV19 to TRBJ2-2, with 9 bases lining up with TRBD1. Germline lookup yields CDR1 LNHDA and CDR2 SQIVND (reference sequence). This CDR3 is 15 amino acids long. The trim removed 6 bases at V and 6 bases at J, leaving 8 bases unmatched.

V usage is TRBV5-4 and J usage is TRBJ2-7, with 10 bases matching TRBD2. The junction had 7 bases not matched to a gene; V was cut back by 5 bases and J by 5 bases. The V gene's germline CDR1 is SGHNT and CDR2 YYREEE (reference sequence). The CDR3 spans 14 residues. In DNA form, the CDR3 reads TGTGCCAGCAGAAGAGCGGGAGGGAGGAACGAGCAGTACTTC. Translated: CASRRAGGRNEQYF.

The chain joins TRBV6-2 or TRBV6-3 to TRBJ2-1, with 11 bases fitting TRBD2. After removal of 6 bases from V and 9 bases from J, the junction contained 31 bases not matched to a gene. CDR3 length: 22 residues. Germline V gene sequence: CDR1 MNHEY, CDR2 SVGEGT. CDR3: CASSPPSIGWLAGGPRLREQFF. DNA of the CDR3: TGTGCCAGCAGCCCGCCTTCGATCGGTTGGCTAGCGGGAGGACCGCGTTTGCGTGAGCAGTTCTTC.

The V and J genes are TRBV7-9 and TRBJ1-1; 7 bases agree with TRBD1. The germline gives CDR1 SEHNR, CDR2 FQNEAQ (reference sequence). V trimming: 6 bases; J trimming: 1 base; junction bases outside the gene matches: 5. This CDR3 contains 14 residues. CDR3 nucleotide sequence: TGTGCCAGCAGTCGACAGGGAGGGAACACTGAAGCTTTCTTT. This encodes CASSRQGGNTEAFF.